The rows below give T cell receptor beta chains drawn from one sample of a study of identical twins. Each CDR3 protein is one row after TCRdb ran MiXCR on the 5' RACE reads. The table has fewer than 900,000 distinct CDR3 sequences, around a sixth seen once; the top ten hold 10% to 15%. These sequences were also reported in another study, on T cells expressing NK-cell markers.

Input material: PBMCs. The receptors were sampled from a woman aged 18-35 years in good health. Each CDR3 is given with its conserved first and last residue. Each record gives: V gene, clone size, J gene, D gene, CDR3 protein, CDR3 DNA. The D gene is left open where the match is weak. Expanded clones are given a class, and other clones once, few, many or no size at all.

>TRBV7-6|once|TRBJ1-6|NA
CASSSSLGRGTSPLHF
TGTGCCAGCAGCTCCTCCCTGGGCAGGGGTACTTCACCCCTCCACTTT
>TRBV20-1|NA|TRBJ1-2|NA
CSANRDFYGYTF
TGCAGTGCTAACCGGGACTTTTATGGCTACACCTTC
>TRBV7-9|NA|TRBJ2-5|NA
CASSLFPSETQYF
TGTGCCAGCAGCTTATTCCCCTCGGAGACCCAGTACTTC
>TRBV5-4|few|TRBJ2-1|TRBD2
CASSTTSGSIYNEQFF
TGTGCCAGCAGCACGACTAGCGGGAGCATCTACAATGAGCAGTTCTTC
>TRBV7-2|NA|TRBJ2-5|NA
CASSLWDTQETQYF
TGTGCCAGCAGCCTCTGGGACACACAAGAGACCCAGTACTTC
>TRBV12-3/TRBV12-4|many|TRBJ1-2|TRBD1
CASSPGTANYGYTF
TGTGCCAGCAGCCCTGGGACAGCTAACTATGGCTACACCTTC
>TRBV7-6|NA|TRBJ2-3|TRBD2
CASSLEDGRGGVLDTQYF
TGTGCCAGCAGCTTAGAAGATGGGCGCGGGGGGGTCTTGGATACGCAGTATTTT
>TRBV12-5|NA|TRBJ1-4|TRBD1
CASGQGTGGLEKLFF
TGTGCTAGTGGACAGGGGACAGGGGGGTTAGAAAAACTGTTTTTT
>TRBV27|few|TRBJ2-3|NA
CASSSYGYTDTQYF
TGTGCCAGCAGTTCTTACGGATACACAGATACGCAGTATTTT
>TRBV20-1|few|TRBJ1-2|NA
CSAREMQGYGYTF
TGCAGTGCTAGGGAGATGCAGGGGTACGGCTACACCTTC
>TRBV2|NA|TRBJ2-7|NA
CASRGESDEQYF
TGTGCCAGCAGGGGGGAATCGGACGAGCAGTACTTC
>TRBV3-1|NA|TRBJ2-2|TRBD1
CASGQGANTGELFF
TGTGCCAGCGGACAGGGGGCTAACACCGGGGAGCTGTTTTTT
>TRBV6-2/TRBV6-3|few|TRBJ2-2|NA
CATGQSVSGELFF
TGTGCCACAGGACAGTCCGTTAGCGGGGAGCTGTTTTTT
>TRBV15|many|TRBJ2-2|NA
CATSRLEGQHRTGELFF
TGTGCCACCAGCAGGCTGGAGGGACAGCATCGCACCGGGGAGCTGTTTTTT
>TRBV15|few|TRBJ2-7|TRBD1
CATSRDVAGGSEQYF
TGTGCCACCAGCAGAGATGTGGCAGGGGGAAGTGAGCAGTACTTC
>TRBV27|NA|TRBJ2-2|NA
CASSLGGHLAGGELFF
TGTGCCAGCAGTTTAGGGGGACATCTCGCTGGGGGGGAGCTGTTTTTT
>TRBV29-1|few|TRBJ2-3|TRBD2
CSVGGGAGTDTQYF
TGCAGCGTTGGGGGGGGAGCCGGCACAGATACGCAGTATTTT
>TRBV10-3|few|TRBJ1-1|NA
CAISESGVSETEAFF
TGTGCCATCAGTGAGTCGGGGGTTTCGGAGACTGAAGCTTTCTTT
>TRBV6-5|few|TRBJ1-1|TRBD1
CASSYGTGNPEAFF
TGTGCCAGCAGTTACGGGACAGGGAACCCTGAAGCTTTCTTT
>TRBV14|NA|TRBJ2-3|TRBD2
CASSHGLAGGLGTDTQYF
TGTGCCAGCAGCCACGGACTAGCGGGGGGATTGGGCACAGATACGCAGTATTTT
>TRBV12-3/TRBV12-4|many|TRBJ2-1|TRBD2
CASRTREGPAAF
TGTGCCAGCAGAACACGGGAGGGCCCGGCCGCCTTC
>TRBV18|NA|TRBJ2-3|TRBD2
CASSPKTSGGATDTQYF
TGTGCCAGCTCACCAAAGACTAGCGGGGGGGCCACAGATACGCAGTATTTT
>TRBV12-3/TRBV12-4|few|TRBJ1-5|TRBD1
CASRYGTGKQPQHF
TGTGCCAGCAGGTACGGGACAGGGAAGCAGCCCCAGCATTTT
>TRBV7-2|many|TRBJ1-1|NA
CASSLTGTTNTEAFF
TGTGCCAGCAGCTTAACAGGGACAACGAACACTGAAGCTTTCTTT
>TRBV2|few|TRBJ2-7|NA
CASDGAFTEQYF
TGTGCCAGCGATGGGGCATTTACCGAGCAGTACTTC
>TRBV7-6|NA|TRBJ2-1|NA
CASSLASTYNEQFF
TGTGCCAGCAGCTTAGCGTCCACTTACAATGAGCAGTTCTTC
>TRBV7-9|few|TRBJ2-3|TRBD2
CASSKLAASDTQYF
TGTGCCAGCAGCAAACTAGCGGCTTCGGATACGCAGTATTTT
>TRBV2|many|TRBJ2-1|NA
CASSGRGNNEQFF
TGTGCCAGCTCAGGCCGGGGGAACAATGAGCAGTTCTTC